The 20 T cell receptor beta chains below were found in one sample sequenced in a study of T cells after yellow fever vaccination. TCRdb called the 5' RACE reads again in MiXCR, with one record for every CDR3 protein. The sample has 300,000 to 400,000 distinct CDR3 sequences; approximately 8% are singletons. The input for sequencing was PBMCs, taken approximately 40 days after the first yellow fever vaccination. The receptors shown here come from a man between 18 and 29 years old who received the YFV17D yellow fever vaccine.

The sample holds a few counts of this clonotype. The J gene is TRBJ1-1, the V gene TRBV7-8, with D perhaps TRBD1 (6 bases). Germline lookup yields CDR1 SGHVS and CDR2 FQNEAQ. CDR3 length equals 16 residues. V lost 0 bases, J lost 1 base, and 12 bases lay in between. As DNA, the CDR3 is TGTGCCAGCAGCTTAGCGAGCGGGGGCGGGAACACTGAAGCTTTCTTT. This translates into CASSLASGGGNTEAFF. Full variable domain (outside the CDR3, taken from reference TRBV7-8 and TRBJ1-1): GAGVSQSPRYKVAKRGQDVALRCDPISGHVSLFWYQQALGQGPEFLTYFQNEAQLDKSGLPSDRFFAERPEGSVSTLKIQRTQQEDSAVYLCASSLASGGGNTEAFFGQGTRLTVV.

The V call is TRBV20-1, the J call TRBJ2-2, with 9 bases matching TRBD2. V shed 3 bases and J 7 bases; nucleotides not matched to a gene: 6. The CDR3 contains 14 residues. The V gene's germline CDR1 is DFQATT and CDR2 SNEGSKA (reference sequence). CDR3 region: CSASLAGINGELFF. CDR3 DNA: TGCAGTGCTAGTCTAGCGGGGATTAACGGGGAGCTGTTTTTT.

This chain uses TRBV7-9 with TRBJ1-1; maybe TRBD1 (6 bases). There are 15 residues in the CDR3. CDR1 and CDR2 (germline): SEHNR, FQNEAQ (reference sequence). V lost 5 bases and J lost 0, with 13 bases in between. CDR3 sequence reads: CASSVGTTVNTEAFF. CDR3 coding DNA: TGTGCCAGCAGCGTAGGGACAACAGTGAACACTGAAGCTTTCTTT.

V gene TRBV7-3 combines with J gene TRBJ2-1, with 10 bases matching TRBD2. Germline loops: CDR1 SGHTA, CDR2 FQGTGA. The V and J ends lost 2 bases and 7 bases, in that order; junction bases with no gene match: 5. CDR3 length: 15 amino acids. In nucleotides, the CDR3 is TGTGCCAGCAGCTTATCGAGCGGGGGGGGGAATGAGCAGTTCTTC. Its protein is CASSLSSGGGNEQFF.

The chain joins TRBV6-5 to TRBJ2-3, with 8 bases aligning to TRBD1. After removal of 4 bases from V and 3 bases from J, the junction contained 6 bases not matched to a gene. The V gene's germline CDR1 is MNHEY and CDR2 SVGAGI. The CDR3 extends over 15 amino acids. The CDR3 protein is CASSWAGGMTDTQYF. The CDR3 nucleotides are TGTGCCAGCAGTTGGGCAGGGGGCATGACAGATACGCAGTATTTT.

This clonotype was seen a few times. The V gene is TRBV7-7, the J gene TRBJ2-3; 12 bases are a match to TRBD2. J lost 5 bases, V lost 4 bases, and 4 bases had no gene match. This CDR3 contains 15 residues. Germline CDR1 is SSHAT and CDR2 is FNYEAQ (reference sequence). This CDR3 reads CASSSTSGGEDTQYF. For the CDR3, the DNA is TGTGCCAGCAGCTCGACTAGCGGGGGAGAAGATACGCAGTATTTT.

This clonotype was seen only a few times. The chain joins TRBV7-2 to TRBJ2-5; D unclear. The CDR3 runs 14 residues. Trimming left V 9 bases short and J 3 bases short, with 17 bases between. Germline lookup yields CDR1 SGHTA and CDR2 FQGNSA. Here the CDR3 reads CASHLGNPKETQYF. Written as DNA, the CDR3 is TGTGCCAGTCACCTAGGCAACCCAAAAGAGACCCAGTACTTC.

This clonotype was detected ten times or more. This sequence joins TRBV5-1 and TRBJ1-1; D is unclear. Germline-derived CDR1 and CDR2 are SGHRS and YFSETQ. V was pared by 2 bases and J by 2 bases, with 7 bases between. This CDR3 is built from 13 residues. The CDR3 DNA is TGCGCCAGCAGCTTTACTGGAAACACTGAAGCTTTCTTT. Translating gives CASSFTGNTEAFF.

This clonotype has a count of ten or more. This chain links TRBV5-1 with TRBJ2-3; D gene unclear. From germline, CDR1 is SGHRS and CDR2 YFSETQ. Trimming shortened V by 0 bases and J by 4 bases, and 6 bases separated the two germline ends. The CDR3 length is 13 residues. DNA of the CDR3: TGCGCCAGCAGCTTGGCGGTTGCAGATACGCAGTATTTT. As protein: CASSLAVADTQYF.

This clonotype occurred a few times. The chain uses TRBV5-5 and TRBJ1-1, with D possibly matching TRBD1 (5 bases). This CDR3 is 13 amino acids long. V lost 0 bases to trimming and J lost 8 bases, with 11 bases between them. Germline V gene data show CDR1 as SGHKS and CDR2 as YYEKEE (reference sequence). The DNA of the CDR3 is TGTGCCAGCAGCTTGGTAGGGGCCCGGGAAGCTTTCTTT. Amino acids: CASSLVGAREAFF.

The chain uses TRBV28 and TRBJ2-7; perhaps TRBD1 as D (5 bases). Trimming removed 7 bases at V and 2 bases at J, with 12 bases between. Germline loops: CDR1 MDHEN, CDR2 SYDVKM. There are 13 residues in the CDR3. The CDR3 loop reads CASNSREPYEQYV. The CDR3 nucleotides are TGTGCCAGCAACTCCAGGGAACCCTACGAGCAGTACGTC.

The table lists this clonotype with a few counts. This CDR3 reads CASSPEARTGLLHPQHF. DNA for the CDR3: TGTGCCAGCAGCCCCGAAGCACGGACAGGACTCCTGCATCCCCAGCATTTT. The chain couples TRBV7-2 to TRBJ1-5; TRBD1 matches at 7 bases. The CDR3 contains 17 residues. V lost 5 bases and J lost 10; bases outside the gene matches: 20. Per the germline V gene, CDR1 is SGHTA and CDR2 is FQGNSA.

This clonotype has only a few counts. The chain employs TRBV7-2 and TRBJ2-7; D remains ambiguous. The germline V gene has CDR1 SGHTA and CDR2 FQGNSA. The V gene lost 5 bases and the J gene lost 3 bases, with 11 bases spanning the gap. The length of the CDR3 is 13 residues. For the CDR3, the DNA is TGTGCCAGCAGCCTCCCCTGGGTCTACGAGCAGTACTTC. This codes for CASSLPWVYEQYF.

The V call is TRBV7-6, the J call TRBJ1-4, with 7 bases aligning to TRBD1. This CDR3 has 15 amino acids. Germline loops: CDR1 SGHVS, CDR2 FNYEAQ. Germline trimming cut 4 bases from V and 1 base from J; bases unmatched to any gene: 3. In DNA, the CDR3 is TGTGCCAGCAGCTCTAACAGGGGAACTAATGAAAAACTGTTTTTT. Its translation is CASSSNRGTNEKLFF.

This clonotype appeared a few times. The chain has TRBV5-1 and TRBJ1-6; the D is unclear. The ends were cut back, 1 base at V and 7 bases at J, with 9 bases in the middle. The germline V gene has CDR1 SGHRS and CDR2 YFSETQ. This CDR3 is built from 14 residues. The CDR3 DNA reads as TGCGCCAGCAGCTTGCCAGGAGGGAATTCACCCCTCCACTTT. Encoded protein: CASSLPGGNSPLHF.

Only a few counts were recorded for this clonotype. This chain links TRBV29-1 with TRBJ2-5; D tentatively reads TRBD1 or TRBD2 (6 bases each). Germline CDR1 reads SQVTM; CDR2 reads ANQGSEA. The CDR3 totals 14 residues. The ends were cut back, 0 bases at V and 6 bases at J, with 14 bases in the middle. The CDR3 coding sequence is TGCAGCGTTGAAGATGGGTGGGGGGCGAAGACCCAGTACTTC. This sequence encodes CSVEDGWGAKTQYF.

The CDR3 reads CASSLAEPSSYNEQFF. The CDR3 DNA reads TGTGCCAGCAGCTTGGCGGAGCCGAGCTCCTACAATGAGCAGTTCTTC. This sequence joins TRBV5-4 and TRBJ2-1; D gene uncertain. The germline V and J ends were trimmed by 0 bases and 0 bases, with 10 bases remaining between them. Germline V gene lookup returns CDR1 SGHNT and CDR2 YYREEE (reference sequence). This CDR3 is 16 amino acids long.

The gene calls are TRBV19 and TRBJ1-1; D may be TRBD1 (5 bases). In germline, CDR1 is LNHDA, CDR2 SQIVND (reference sequence). The CDR3 loop spans 13 amino acids. V dropped 5 bases and J dropped 7 bases, with 14 bases sitting between them. The CDR3 loop reads CASSVGIGGEAFF. DNA of the CDR3: TGTGCCAGTAGTGTGGGGATCGGGGGTGAAGCTTTCTTT.

This clonotype has at least ten counts. This sequence joins TRBV6-5 and TRBJ1-2, with a weak D call TRBD1 (6 bases). With 0 bases removed from V and 7 bases from J, the gap between germline ends came to 15 bases. The CDR3 covers 15 residues. CDR1 and CDR2 from the germline V gene are MNHEY and SVGAGI. CDR3 nucleotide sequence: TGTGCCAGCAGTTACTCGACTGGGACATCGGGTGGCTACACCTTC. This gives the protein CASSYSTGTSGGYTF.

The V call is TRBV7-9, the J call TRBJ2-7; D is unresolved. The germline V gene has CDR1 SEHNR and CDR2 FQNEAQ (reference sequence). The CDR3 spans 12 residues. V dropped 5 bases and J dropped 4 bases, with 9 bases sitting between them. CDR3 loop: CASSKQIYEQYF. CDR3 nucleotide sequence: TGTGCCAGCAGCAAACAGATTTACGAGCAGTACTTC.